Following are 29 T cell receptor beta chains from one sample sequenced in a study of blood T cell repertoires in COVID-19. Data came from immunoSEQ multiplex PCR; TCRdb stores just in-frame clones and leaves some out. This repertoire shows hundreds of thousands of clones, over 70% found once; its top ten account for around 8.7%. Specimen: peripheral blood. Receptors were obtained from a woman in her fifties or sixties with acute or convalescent COVID-19.

This clone has just one count. J is TRBJ1-4 and V is TRBV4-1; D call uncertain. V was clipped by 0 bases and J by 3 bases, with 14 bases between them. Germline CDR1 reads MGHRA; CDR2 reads YSYEKL. The CDR3 has 17 residues. Here the CDR3 DNA reads TGCGCCAGCAGCCAAGATTATTTTGGAGGTGCTAATGAAAAACTGTTTTTT. Translating it yields CASSQDYFGGANEKLFF.

This clone was seen a single time. V and J are TRBV28 and TRBJ2-1, with 8 bases that match TRBD2. Germline CDR1 MDHEN, CDR2 SYDVKM. The V and J ends lost 5 bases and 0 bases, in that order; junction bases with no gene match: 9. CDR3 length equals 17 residues. The DNA of the CDR3 is TGTGCCAGCAGTCCCCCGGGTAGCGGGGTCTCCTACAATGAGCAGTTCTTC. Its protein is CASSPPGSGVSYNEQFF.

The chain links TRBV24-1 to TRBJ1-3; D is unclear. V was shortened by 3 bases and J by 3 bases, with 14 bases between the two germline ends. The germline gives CDR1 KGHDR, CDR2 SFDVKD. This CDR3 has 16 residues. CDR3 nucleotide sequence: TGTGCCACCAGTGATCGGGGAATTGGGGATGGAAACACCATATATTTT. As protein: CATSDRGIGDGNTIYF.

The chain combines TRBV3-1 (or the pseudogene TRBV3-2) with TRBJ2-3; 11 bases are a match to TRBD2. Germline trimming cut 2 bases from V and 7 bases from J; bases unmatched to any gene: 5. The CDR3 has 15 residues. The germline gives CDR1 LGHDT, CDR2 YNNKEL (reference sequence). The DNA for the CDR3 is TGTGCCAGCAGCCAACTTCTAGCGGGAGGAAATACGCAGTATTTT. It encodes CASSQLLAGGNTQYF.

This chain connects TRBV6-6 to TRBJ1-2; D might be TRBD1 (5 bases). The CDR3 is made up of 15 amino acids. From germline, CDR1 is MNHNY and CDR2 SVGAGI (reference sequence). Trimming took off 10 bases at V and 5 bases at J, with 23 bases between the two ends. CDR3 bases: TGTGCCACCTCGTTAACCTCGACAGCCTATTATGGCTACACCTTC. Its protein product is CATSLTSTAYYGYTF.

V and J are TRBV5-8 and TRBJ1-5; tentative D call: TRBD1 (6 bases). Germline V gives CDR1 SGHTS, CDR2 YDEGEE. The length of the CDR3 is 14 residues. V was clipped by 2 bases and J by 3 bases, with 9 bases between them. DNA of the CDR3: TGTGCCAGCAGCTTAGAGGGGGACAATCAGCCCCAGCATTTT. Encoded protein: CASSLEGDNQPQHF.

CDR3 residues: CAISTGPHGPLHF. CDR3 sequence (DNA): TGTGCCATTTCGACAGGACCTCATGGACCCCTCCACTTT. The chain carries TRBV10-3 and TRBJ1-6, with TRBD1 as a possible D gene (6 bases). This CDR3 contains 13 residues. The germline CDR1 and CDR2 sequences are ENHRY and SYGVKD. The V and J ends lost 9 bases and 12 bases respectively, with 18 bases between them.

The chain has TRBV2 and TRBJ2-5, with D possibly being TRBD2 (5 bases). The CDR3 is 14 residues long. V lost 7 bases, J lost 0 bases, and 12 bases lay in between. The germline V gene has CDR1 SNHLY and CDR2 FYNNEI. This CDR3 reads CASMRAQYQETQYF. Here the CDR3 DNA reads TGTGCCAGCATGCGGGCACAATACCAAGAGACCCAGTACTTC.

This clone was detected only once. This specimen includes other DNA sequences encoding the same CDR3. The V gene is TRBV28, the J gene TRBJ1-1, with D possibly being TRBD1 (5 bases). Between the trimmed V and J ends, which lost 3 bases and 3 bases, there was a span of 11 bases. Germline-derived CDR1 and CDR2 are MDHEN and SYDVKM. This CDR3 comprises 14 residues. The CDR3 sequence: CASSLGGTDTEAFF. In DNA form, the CDR3 reads TGTGCCAGCAGTTTGGGGGGGACGGACACTGAAGCTTTCTTT.

V usage is TRBV19 and J usage is TRBJ2-1; maybe TRBD2 (6 bases). CDR1 is LNHDA, CDR2 SQIVND, per germline (reference sequence). The CDR3 has 13 amino acids. Trimming left V 4 bases short and J 6 bases short, with 10 bases between. The CDR3 bases are TGTGCCAGTAGTAGGGCTAGCGTCAATGAGCAGTTCTTC. Protein sequence: CASSRASVNEQFF.

The chain combines TRBV19 with TRBJ2-6; 7 nucleotides agree with TRBD1. The CDR3 covers 16 residues. Germline CDR1 LNHDA, CDR2 SQIVND (reference sequence). Trimming removed 6 bases from V and 0 bases from J; junction bases left unmatched: 5. The CDR3 bases are TGTGCCAGTAGCCAGACAGGGCTCTCTGGGGCCAACGTCCTGACTTTC. The encoded protein is CASSQTGLSGANVLTF.

The rearrangement joins TRBV6-6 to TRBJ1-4; the match to TRBD1 covers 10 bases. CDR3 size: 15 residues. V dropped 7 bases and J dropped 5; count of bases not matched to a gene: 7. Germline V lookup: CDR1 MNHNY, CDR2 SVGAGI (reference sequence). This CDR3 reads CASIPRDRGNEKLFF. The CDR3 DNA follows: TGTGCCAGCATCCCCCGGGACAGGGGAAATGAAAAACTGTTTTTT.

The table lists this clone with a count of one. The V and J genes are TRBV19 and TRBJ1-2, with no clear D. Trimming removed 1 base from V and 4 bases from J, with 10 bases in between. Per germline, CDR1 LNHDA and CDR2 SQIVND (reference sequence). CDR3 size: 14 residues. The CDR3 loop is CASSIGEAVYGYTF. The CDR3 DNA reads TGTGCCAGTAGTATAGGGGAGGCAGTCTATGGCTACACCTTC.

The CDR3 DNA sequence: TGTGCCAGCAGTTATTATAATCCCCGCGGGACAGGGGTGCGCGAGCAGTACTTC. It is translated as CASSYYNPRGTGVREQYF. This chain connects TRBV6-2 or TRBV6-3 to TRBJ2-7, with 10 bases lining up with TRBD1. Unmatched junction bases numbered 17, after V lost 3 bases and J lost 6 bases. This CDR3 contains 18 residues. Per germline, CDR1 MNHEY and CDR2 SVGEGT.

The V call is TRBV14, the J call TRBJ1-6; 8 bases agree with TRBD1. The CDR3 sequence is 16 residues long. Germline CDR1 and CDR2: SGHDN and FVKESK. The ends lost 0 bases at V and 5 bases at J; junction bases unmatched: 3. CDR3 coding DNA: TGTGCCAGCAGCCAAGAAGAGACAGGGGATAATTCACCCCTCCACTTT. Its protein is CASSQEETGDNSPLHF.

V gene TRBV5-1 combines with J gene TRBJ2-7, with 8 positions matching TRBD2. The CDR3 length is 14 residues. Germline CDR1 is SGHRS and CDR2 is YFSETQ. V shed 4 bases and J 2 bases; nucleotides not matched to a gene: 5. The CDR3 protein is CASSRAGAAYEQYF. The CDR3 region has the DNA TGCGCCAGCAGCCGAGCGGGAGCGGCCTACGAGCAGTACTTC.

This sequence joins TRBV27 and TRBJ2-7; D is undetermined. Looked up from germline, CDR1 is MNHEY and CDR2 is SMNVEV (reference sequence). CDR3 length: 15 amino acids. Trimming stripped 0 bases from V and 0 bases from J, with 9 bases between. Here the CDR3 reads CASSLSSGSSYEQYF. Here the CDR3 DNA reads TGTGCCAGCAGTTTATCGTCAGGCAGCTCCTACGAGCAGTACTTC.

In DNA form, the CDR3 reads TGCGCCAGCAGTGAGGGTTCTACAGGGAGTGAGCAGTTCTTC. It is translated as CASSEGSTGSEQFF. J is TRBJ2-1 and V is TRBV10-1; D might be TRBD1 (6 bases). Per germline, CDR1 WNHNN and CDR2 SYGVQD (reference sequence). V gave up 2 bases and J gave up 9 bases, with 14 bases separating them. The CDR3 is 14 amino acids.

The chain combines TRBV7-2 with TRBJ2-7; 13 bases are a match to TRBD2. V was pared by 5 bases and J by 5 bases, with 3 bases of the junction left unmatched. CDR3 length: 14 residues. Looked up from germline, CDR1 is SGHTA and CDR2 is FQGNSA. The CDR3 protein is CASSPGLAGNEQYF. DNA for the CDR3: TGTGCCAGCAGCCCGGGACTAGCGGGAAACGAGCAGTACTTC.

The chain employs TRBV4-1 and TRBJ1-4, with 7 bases lining up with TRBD1. CDR3 size: 16 residues. V gave up 1 base and J gave up 7 bases; unmatched junction bases: 9. Germline CDR1 is MGHRA and CDR2 is YSYEKL. The CDR3 DNA reads as TGCGCCAGCAGCCAAGTTTACACAGGGGACAGTGAAAAACTGTTTTTT. Translated: CASSQVYTGDSEKLFF.

The chain employs TRBV19 and TRBJ1-5; weak D call: TRBD1 (6 bases). Germline loops: CDR1 LNHDA, CDR2 SQIVND (reference sequence). The CDR3 consists of 12 residues. With 3 bases removed from V and 6 bases from J, the gap between germline ends came to 6 bases. DNA for the CDR3: TGTGCCAGTAGTATCAGGGGTCAGCCCCAGCATTTT. It is translated as CASSIRGQPQHF.

The rearrangement links TRBV28 to TRBJ1-5; D not resolved. This CDR3 has 14 residues. The V gene lost 6 bases and the J gene lost 7 bases, with 16 bases spanning the gap. CDR1 MDHEN and CDR2 SYDVKM come from the germline V gene. The CDR3 region has the DNA TGTGCCAGCAGCCCCCCGAGGTTTGGGCAGCCCCAGCATTTT. The encoded protein is CASSPPRFGQPQHF.

The V call is TRBV20-1, the J call TRBJ2-5, with D maybe TRBD2 (6 bases). V was cut by 3 bases and J by 2 bases, with 16 bases left in between. The CDR3 spans 15 residues. Germline V gene lookup returns CDR1 DFQATT and CDR2 SNEGSKA (reference sequence). CDR3 nucleotides: TGCAGTGCTAGTCTACGGGGCGGGATGCAAGAGACCCAGTACTTC. It translates to CSASLRGGMQETQYF.

Only a few counts were recorded for this clone. V gene TRBV6-1 combines with J gene TRBJ1-6, with D unresolved. This CDR3 is built from 14 residues. The germline gives CDR1 MNHNS, CDR2 SASEGT. With 1 base removed from V and 7 bases from J, the gap between germline ends came to 8 bases. The CDR3 nucleotides read TGTGCCAGCAGTGAAGGCAGAGGCAATTCACCCCTCCACTTT. Its translation is CASSEGRGNSPLHF.

The V gene is TRBV5-1, the J gene TRBJ2-1; 8 bases match TRBD2. Germline V gives CDR1 SGHRS, CDR2 YFSETQ. The CDR3 runs to 14 residues. J gave up 9 bases and V 4 bases, and 9 bases lay outside the gene matches. CDR3 sequence reads: CASSVSAGVVEQFF. The CDR3, as DNA: TGCGCCAGCAGCGTATCAGCGGGAGTGGTTGAGCAGTTCTTC.

The chain recombines TRBV3-1 (or the pseudogene TRBV3-2) with TRBJ1-1; 8 positions match TRBD1. This CDR3 is built from 15 residues. J gave up 2 bases and V 4 bases, and 6 bases lay outside the gene matches. In germline, CDR1 is LGHDT, CDR2 YNNKEL (reference sequence). This CDR3 is CASSPRDRINTEAFF. The CDR3 DNA reads as TGTGCCAGCAGCCCCCGGGACAGGATAAACACTGAAGCTTTCTTT.

The chain has TRBV12-2 and TRBJ2-7; TRBD2 was called by the table and not checked on the DNA. TRBV12-2 is shown as a pseudogene. This CDR3 comprises 16 residues. Here the CDR3 reads CASRLDKREGPYEQYF. The CDR3 coding sequence is TGTGCAAGTCGCTTAGATAAGCGGGAGGGCCCCTACGAGCAGTACTTC.

The CDR3 DNA follows: TGTGCCAGCAGCGAGAGTGGTACTGAAGCTTTCTTT. Protein: CASSESGTEAFF. This sequence joins TRBV7-9 and TRBJ1-1; unclear D gene. The germline CDR1 and CDR2 sequences are SEHNR and FQNEAQ (reference sequence). Trimming took 5 bases from V and 5 from J, leaving 9 bases between them. CDR3 length equals 12 residues.

J is TRBJ2-2 and V is TRBV11-2; the D gene is possibly TRBD2 (6 bases). The CDR3 length is 19 residues. Germline CDR1 reads SGHAT; CDR2 reads FQNNGV. V was trimmed by 3 bases and J by 0 bases, leaving 20 bases between them. CDR3: CASSFRRGLNNANTGELFF. CDR3 in DNA: TGTGCCAGCAGCTTTCGGCGGGGACTGAATAACGCGAACACCGGGGAGCTGTTTTTT.